The 14 T cell receptor beta chains presented below share a single source sample, sequenced in a study of blood T cell repertoires in COVID-19 (dated by TCRdb to about 2020). Receptors were amplified or captured by the immunoSEQ multiplex PCR assay. TCRdb holds this immuneACCESS table with in-frame rearrangements only. Some clones are missing; in checked studies, unresolved V genes explain under half, and the rest has no known cause. The sample table records 150,000 to 200,000 clones; roughly 77% of these occur just once. Clones ranked in the top ten supply about a tenth of the sample. Sequencing was carried out using peripheral blood. The receptors shown here come from a human donor in a cohort sampled during active COVID-19.

V is TRBV19 and J is TRBJ1-2; TRBD1 matches 7 bases. Germline CDR1 reads LNHDA; CDR2 reads SQIVND (reference sequence). There are 16 residues in the CDR3. The V segment lost 0 bases and the J segment 7 bases; nucleotides outside the gene matches: 11. The CDR3, as DNA: TGTGCCAGTAGTATAGATTTTACAGGACAGGAGGTTGGCTACACCTTC. Its protein is CASSIDFTGQEVGYTF.

This chain connects TRBV3-1 (or the pseudogene TRBV3-2) to TRBJ2-7, with 9 bases lining up with TRBD2. The CDR3 is 16 residues long. Germline V gene data show CDR1 as LGHDT and CDR2 as YNNKEL (reference sequence). The V gene end was trimmed by 3 bases and the J gene end by 6 bases; junction bases not matched to a gene: 12. The CDR3 region is CASSHEGGGRGSEQYF. For the CDR3, the DNA is TGTGCCAGCAGCCACGAAGGGGGCGGGAGGGGTTCCGAGCAGTACTTC.

This clone was counted a few times. The chain links TRBV11-3 to TRBJ2-5; the match to TRBD2 covers 11 bases. V lost 1 base to trimming and J lost 2 bases; unmatched junction nucleotides: 6. This CDR3 has 17 amino acids. Germline V gives CDR1 SGHNT, CDR2 YENEEA. CDR3 region: CASSLGLLAGGQETQYF. CDR3 nucleotide sequence: TGTGCCAGCAGCTTAGGGTTGCTAGCGGGAGGTCAAGAGACCCAGTACTTC.

The genes are TRBV2 and TRBJ2-7; TRBD1 matches 12 bases. The CDR3 runs to 15 residues. J was trimmed by 2 bases and V by 1 base; bases with no gene match: 0. In germline, CDR1 is SNHLY, CDR2 FYNNEI. The CDR3 sequence is CASSEGDRGPYEQYF. The DNA for the CDR3 is TGTGCCAGCAGTGAAGGGGACAGGGGGCCCTACGAGCAGTACTTC.

The chain links TRBV28 to TRBJ1-2, with 8 bases fitting TRBD1. Germline values: CDR1 MDHEN, CDR2 SYDVKM. The length of the CDR3 is 15 residues. Unmatched junction bases numbered 11, after V lost 3 bases and J lost 8 bases. As DNA, the CDR3 is TGTGCCAGCAGTTTCTCGCGGACAGGGAGGAGCGGCTACACCTTC. This codes for CASSFSRTGRSGYTF.

The rearrangement uses TRBV7-2 and TRBJ2-7; D may be TRBD2 (5 bases). Germline V gene data show CDR1 as SGHTA and CDR2 as FQGNSA. V lost 4 bases and J lost 4, with 23 bases in between. The CDR3 has 17 residues. The CDR3 DNA is TGTGCCAGCAGCTCCCAACCCGTGGACTGGGCCCGGTACGAGCAGTACTTC. Translation: CASSSQPVDWARYEQYF.

This chain uses TRBV29-1 with TRBJ1-4; no reliable D call. This CDR3 has 12 residues. Germline values: CDR1 SQVTM, CDR2 ANQGSEA. V lost 7 bases to trimming and J lost 2 bases, with 8 bases between them. CDR3 amino acids: CSGRFTNEKLFF. The CDR3 DNA is TGCAGCGGTAGATTCACTAATGAAAAACTGTTTTTT. Full variable domain (rest looked up from reference TRBV29-1 and TRBJ1-4): SAVISQKPSRDICQRGTSLTIQCQVDSQVTMMFWYRQQPGQSLTLIATANQGSEATYESGFVIDKFPISRPNLTFSTLTVSNMSPEDSSIYLCSGRFTNEKLFFGSGTQLSVL.

The rearrangement links TRBV5-6 to TRBJ2-2; TRBD1 matches at 7 bases. Germline CDR1 SGHDT, CDR2 YYEEEE. The CDR3 covers 15 residues. The V segment lost 2 bases and the J segment 6 bases; nucleotides outside the gene matches: 7. The CDR3 reads CASSLETGPPGELFF. DNA of the CDR3: TGTGCCAGCAGCTTAGAGACAGGGCCTCCCGGGGAGCTGTTTTTT.

This chain joins TRBV6-2 or TRBV6-3 and TRBJ1-5, with TRBD1 matching 8 bases. Looked up from germline, CDR1 is MNHEY and CDR2 is SVGEGT. The ends lost 4 bases at V and 7 bases at J; junction bases unmatched: 12. The CDR3 runs to 16 residues. The CDR3 sequence: CASSSPTGAVQQPQHF. The DNA of the CDR3 is TGTGCCAGCAGTTCCCCGACAGGGGCGGTTCAACAGCCCCAGCATTTT.

The rearrangement joins TRBV6-5 to TRBJ1-1; D possibly corresponds to TRBD1 (6 bases). CDR3 size: 14 residues. Germline V gene lookup returns CDR1 MNHEY and CDR2 SVGAGI. The V end lost 0 bases, the J end lost 8 bases, and 13 bases lay between the germline ends. The CDR3 coding sequence is TGTGCCAGCAGTTACTCGTTACAGGGCGGAGAAGCTTTCTTT. Translation gives CASSYSLQGGEAFF.

The rearrangement uses TRBV30 and TRBJ2-2; tentatively, D is TRBD2 (6 bases). Germline V CDR1 and CDR2: GTSNPN, SVGIG (reference sequence). CDR3 length: 11 residues. Trimming stripped 5 bases from V and 5 bases from J, with 6 bases between. The CDR3 DNA is TGTGCCTGGGCGGGAACCGGGGAGCTGTTTTTT. It yields the protein CAWAGTGELFF. Full variable domain (rest looked up from reference TRBV30 and TRBJ2-2): SQTIHQWPATLVQPVGSPLSLECTVEGTSNPNLYWYRQAAGRGLQLLFYSVGIGQISSEVPQNLSASRPQDRQFILSSKKLLLSDSGFYLCAWAGTGELFFGEGSRLTVL.

The J gene is TRBJ1-3, the V gene TRBV11-2, with D uncertain. Per germline, CDR1 SGHAT and CDR2 FQNNGV. The germline V and J ends were trimmed by 1 base and 0 bases, with 13 bases remaining between them. The CDR3 spans 17 residues. Written as DNA, the CDR3 is TGTGCCAGCAGCTTAGCGGGAAGATTCAACTCTGGAAACACCATATATTTT. It codes for CASSLAGRFNSGNTIYF.

This clone was counted between two and nine times. The chain combines TRBV7-9 with TRBJ2-7; 8 bases align to TRBD1. CDR1 and CDR2 from the germline V gene are SEHNR and FQNEAQ (reference sequence). The CDR3 contains 15 residues. V lost 5 bases to trimming and J lost 7 bases; unmatched junction nucleotides: 13. The CDR3 DNA reads as TGTGCCAGCAGCACGTACAGGGGGACCTCTCGTGAGCAGTACTTC. Translated, it gives CASSTYRGTSREQYF. Drawing the rest from reference TRBV7-9 and TRBJ2-7, the complete variable domain is DTGVSQNPRHKITKRGQNVTFRCDPISEHNRLYWYRQTLGQGPEFLTYFQNEAQLEKSRLLSDRFSAERPKGSFSTLEIQRTEQGDSAMYLCASSTYRGTSREQYFGPGTRLTVT.

The J gene is TRBJ2-1, the V gene TRBV19, with TRBD2 as a possible D gene (5 bases). This CDR3 has 14 residues. Trimming stripped 3 bases from V and 0 bases from J, with 6 bases between. CDR1 is LNHDA and CDR2 is SQIVND in the germline V gene (reference sequence). CDR3 nucleotides: TGTGCCAGTAGTATCGGAGGCTCCTACAATGAGCAGTTCTTC. As protein: CASSIGGSYNEQFF.